Listed below are T cell receptor beta chains from one sample, sequenced in a study of T cells in localized non-small cell lung cancer. The assay was immunoSEQ multiplex PCR, and TCRdb's table has in-frame clones only and misses some. Here the sample spans 15,000 to 20,000 clones, around nine tenths being singletons. This specimen consisted of peripheral blood, obtained before any cancer treatment. The receptors stem from a female donor aged 60 or older with stage III squamous cell lung carcinoma. CDR3s include the opening cysteine and the closing phenylalanine or tryptophan. A D gene is named only where the DNA matches it firmly. Size values are once, few and many counts, or a class for expanded clones, and some rows have none.

.	TRBV2	TRBJ2-5	.	TGTGCCAGCACCGCGCGGGAGACCCAGTACTTC	CASTARETQYF
.	TRBV5-6	TRBJ1-6	.	TGTGCCAGCAGCTTTCAGAGCGGACTCCTGAATTCACCCCTCCACTTT	CASSFQSGLLNSPLHF
TRBD1	TRBV10-3	TRBJ1-2	.	TGTGCCATCAGTGGTGGGACAGGGGTAGACTATGGCTACACCTTC	CAISGGTGVDYGYTF
.	TRBV4-2	TRBJ2-3	.	TGTGCCAGCAGCCAAAAGTCGGGGGCCGTCACAGATACGCAGTATTTT	CASSQKSGAVTDTQYF
TRBD1	TRBV4-1	TRBJ1-2	few	TGCGCCAGCAGCCAAGTCAACAGGGGAGAGGGCTACACCTTC	CASSQVNRGEGYTF
.	TRBV6-1	TRBJ1-1	.	TGTGCCAGCAGTTCTCAATTGAACACTGAAGCTTTCTTT	CASSSQLNTEAFF
TRBD2	TRBV10-3	TRBJ2-7	.	TGTGCCATCAGTGAGCCCATGGTAGCGGGAACCTACGAGCAGTACTTC	CAISEPMVAGTYEQYF
.	TRBV9	TRBJ2-7	few	TGTGCCAGCAGCGTAGGTAGTCTCGGCGCCGAGCAGTACTTC	CASSVGSLGAEQYF
.	TRBV2	TRBJ1-5	.	TGTGCCAGCAGCGGACAGTATAGCAATCAGCCCCAGCATTTT	CASSGQYSNQPQHF
TRBD2	TRBV6-5	TRBJ2-1	.	TGTGCCAGCAGACTCACTAGCGGGGGGGTTAATGAGCAGTTCTTC	CASRLTSGGVNEQFF
.	TRBV7-2	TRBJ2-1	once	TGTGCCAGCAGCTTAGACGGCTCCTACAATGAGCAGTTCTTC	CASSLDGSYNEQFF
.	TRBV27	TRBJ1-1	.	TGTGCCAGCAGTTTCACGGCAGGGGCGAACACTGAAGCTTTCTTT	CASSFTAGANTEAFF
.	TRBV4-1	TRBJ2-7	.	TGCGCCAGCAGCCAGACCGTGGGGGAGCAGTACTTC	CASSQTVGEQYF
TRBD1	TRBV14	TRBJ2-1	.	TGTGCCAGCAGCCAAGGTCACAGGGGTGGGAATGAGCAGTTCTTC	CASSQGHRGGNEQFF
.	TRBV19	TRBJ2-2	.	TGTGCCACCAAAGGCCAGGGAACCGGGGAGCTGTTTTTT	CATKGQGTGELFF
.	TRBV6-1	TRBJ2-7	.	TGTGCCAGCAGTGAACGTGGTAGGGTTGAGGAGCAGTACTTC	CASSERGRVEEQYF
TRBD2	TRBV9	TRBJ2-3	.	TGTGCCAGCAGCGTAGAACTAGCGGGGGGACTTCGCACAGATACGCAGTATTTT	CASSVELAGGLRTDTQYF
.	TRBV30	TRBJ1-1	.	TGTGCCTGGAACACTTTTTGGGTCCCTGAAGCTTTCTTT	CAWNTFWVPEAFF
.	TRBV6-1	TRBJ1-4	.	TGTGCCAGCAGGGCGGCCCCGGAGGGGAGCGAAAAACTGTTTTTT	CASRAAPEGSEKLFF
.	TRBV4-2	TRBJ1-1	.	TGTGCCAGCAGCCAAGATCCCTTGGGGGCGGTCGAAGCTTTCTTT	CASSQDPLGAVEAFF
TRBD2	TRBV10-3	TRBJ2-5	.	TGTGCCATCAGGCCGGGACTAGCGGGAAACCAAGAGACCCAGTACTTC	CAIRPGLAGNQETQYF
.	TRBV7-8	TRBJ2-1	.	TGTGCCAGCAGCGTAGACTCAGGGGGGTCCACGTCGGCAGAGCAGTTCTTC	CASSVDSGGSTSAEQFF
TRBD2	TRBV30	TRBJ2-7	.	TGTGCCTGGAGACCCCGGGGGGTATACGAGCAGTACTTC	CAWRPRGVYEQYF
.	TRBV5-5	TRBJ1-4	.	TGTGCCAGCAGCTTGGATTGGGGAGTCGCTGAAAAACTGTTTTTT	CASSLDWGVAEKLFF
.	TRBV7-7	TRBJ2-7	few	TGTGCTAGCAGCTTAGGGGTCGGAGGGTCCTACGAGCAGTACTTC	CASSLGVGGSYEQYF
.	TRBV18	TRBJ1-4	.	TGTGCCAGTTCCAGCAGGGGCGGACAGGAAAAACTGTTTTTT	CASSSRGGQEKLFF
TRBD1	TRBV9	TRBJ1-2	few	TGTGCCAGCAGCGCCCATCCCGGGACAGGCAGCTATGGCTACACCTTC	CASSAHPGTGSYGYTF
.	TRBV6-4	TRBJ1-1	.	TGTGCCAGCAGCTATACAGGGAACACTGAAGCTTTCTTT	CASSYTGNTEAFF
.	TRBV5-1	TRBJ2-5	.	TGCGCCAGCAGCTTGGGTAGCAGCCAAGAGACCCAGTACTTC	CASSLGSSQETQYF
TRBD1	TRBV6-1	TRBJ1-6	few	TGTGCCAGCAGTGCGGGGACAGGGGAATATTCACCCCTCCACTTT	CASSAGTGEYSPLHF
.	TRBV29-1	TRBJ1-2	.	TGCAGCGTTGAAGATTGGACAGTTTATGGCTACACCTTC	CSVEDWTVYGYTF
TRBD1	TRBV19	TRBJ2-7	medium-sized	TGTGCCAGTTCCGGGACAGGGGGCTTCTACGAGCAGTACTTC	CASSGTGGFYEQYF
TRBD1	TRBV30	TRBJ1-3	.	TGTGCCTGGAACCAACAGGGGTTTGGAAACACCATATATTTT	CAWNQQGFGNTIYF